The 19 T cell receptor beta chains given below trace back to one sample, sequenced in a study of graft-versus-host responses after intestinal transplantation. Some clones are missing from TCRdb's copy, which holds only in-frame ones; the method was immunoSEQ multiplex PCR. The table has around 3,800 clones, 20% to 25% seen once. Specimen: alloreactive CD4+ T cells from a mixed lymphocyte reaction culture, collected before transplantation. Subset given: CFSE-low proliferating T cells sorted from roughly six-day pre-transplant mixed lymphocyte reaction (GvH or HvG direction). The receptors were sampled from a human patient who was an organ donor for intestinal transplantation.

The chain links TRBV28 to TRBJ1-5; the D is unclear. The V end was cut by 6 bases, the J end by 0 bases, with 9 bases between. The germline V gene has CDR1 MDHEN and CDR2 SYDVKM. The length of the CDR3 is 14 residues. The chain's CDR3 is CASSPGSSNQPQHF. The DNA of the CDR3 is TGTGCCAGCAGCCCCGGGAGTAGCAATCAGCCCCAGCATTTT.

This clone is medium-sized by share. The chain is built from TRBV6-1 and TRBJ1-1; D is ambiguous. The V gene's germline CDR1 is MNHNS and CDR2 SASEGT. With 6 bases removed from V and 4 bases from J, the gap between germline ends came to 12 bases. The CDR3 totals 13 residues. The CDR3 is CASRSPVRTEAFF. The CDR3 DNA sequence: TGTGCCAGCAGGTCGCCTGTGCGCACTGAAGCTTTCTTT.

This clone has more than one count but fewer than ten. This rearrangement joins TRBV28 to TRBJ1-2; 8 bases are a match to TRBD1. CDR1 MDHEN and CDR2 SYDVKM come from the germline V gene. The CDR3 totals 15 residues. V lost 5 bases and J lost 0; bases outside the gene matches: 5. CDR3: CASSRSTGANYGYTF. CDR3 in DNA: TGTGCCAGCAGTAGATCGACAGGGGCTAACTATGGCTACACCTTC.

The rearrangement uses TRBV2 and TRBJ1-5; 7 bases agree with TRBD1. The ends lost 7 bases at V and 2 bases at J; junction bases unmatched: 5. CDR3 length: 14 residues. Germline V gene sequence: CDR1 SNHLY, CDR2 FYNNEI. DNA of the CDR3: TGTGCCAGCACTGACAGGGTAGGCAATCAGCCCCAGCATTTT. Translated, it gives CASTDRVGNQPQHF.

This clone is labeled as medium-sized. Here the CDR3 DNA reads TGCAGTGCGGACAGGTTCTACGAGCAGTACGTC. Its translation: CSADRFYEQYV. The genes are TRBV20-1 and TRBJ2-7; 7 bases are shared with TRBD1. This CDR3 is built from 11 residues. Germline CDR1 and CDR2: DFQATT and SNEGSKA (reference sequence). With V trimmed by 6 bases and J by 3 bases, 2 bases remained unmatched.

The CDR3 loop is CASLTSFFGNEQFF. The CDR3 coding sequence is TGTGCCAGCCTGACTAGCTTTTTCGGCAATGAGCAGTTCTTC. This rearrangement joins TRBV7-2 to TRBJ2-1; 7 bases agree with TRBD2. Germline CDR1 is SGHTA and CDR2 is FQGNSA. Unmatched junction bases numbered 10, after V lost 8 bases and J lost 6 bases. The CDR3 contains 14 residues.

This clone has a handful of counts. V is TRBV23-1 and J is TRBJ1-4; no definite D call. TRBV23-1 is an ORF, and what it does is uncertain. The CDR3 runs to 14 residues. Trimming stripped 2 bases from V and 7 bases from J, with 11 bases between. The CDR3 coding sequence is TGCGCCAGCAGTCAAGGGCCCGGTGTTGAAAAACTGTTTTTT. Amino acids: CASSQGPGVEKLFF.

This chain uses TRBV27 with TRBJ2-3; TRBD2 agrees at 8 bases. J lost 6 bases, V lost 6 bases, and 8 bases had no gene match. The CDR3 loop spans 14 amino acids. Per the germline V gene, CDR1 is MNHEY and CDR2 is SMNVEV (reference sequence). The CDR3 spells CASRVAGGFDTQYF. Here the CDR3 DNA reads TGTGCCAGCAGGGTGGCGGGGGGATTTGATACGCAGTATTTT.

This chain joins TRBV18 and TRBJ2-2; weak D call: TRBD2 (5 bases). Trimming stripped 3 bases from V and 5 bases from J, with 7 bases between. The germline V gene has CDR1 KGHSH and CDR2 LQKENI. This CDR3 has 13 residues. CDR3 nucleotides: TGTGCCAGCTCACCTGCGGGTACCGGGGAGCTGTTTTTT. As protein: CASSPAGTGELFF.

This clone was detected only a few times. The rearrangement joins TRBV19 to TRBJ1-5, with D tentatively TRBD1 (5 bases). V was cut by 4 bases and J by 3 bases, with 13 bases left in between. There are 15 residues in the CDR3. Germline V gene lookup returns CDR1 LNHDA and CDR2 SQIVND (reference sequence). The CDR3: CASSSGGGNNQPQHF. CDR3 nucleotide sequence: TGTGCCAGTAGTAGTGGGGGAGGTAACAATCAGCCCCAGCATTTT.

This clone was observed a few times. This chain uses TRBV6-5 with TRBJ2-5; D uncertain. With 5 bases removed from V and 3 bases from J, the gap between germline ends came to 7 bases. The germline V gene encodes CDR1 MNHEY and CDR2 SVGAGI. The CDR3 contains 12 residues. The DNA of the CDR3 is TGTGCCAGCAGTGAACAGAAAGAGACCCAGTACTTC. Amino acid sequence: CASSEQKETQYF.

This clone has a handful of counts. CDR3 region: CASTRPQGTGNSPLHF. The CDR3 nucleotides are TGTGCCAGTACGAGACCACAGGGAACGGGGAATTCACCCCTCCACTTT. The V gene is TRBV7-2, the J gene TRBJ1-6; D is possibly TRBD1 (6 bases). Trimming took off 9 bases at V and 7 bases at J, with 22 bases between the two ends. CDR3 length equals 16 residues. Germline-derived CDR1 and CDR2 are SGHTA and FQGNSA.

This clone is classed as medium-sized. The CDR3 is CASSDVLTADTQYF. The CDR3 nucleotides read TGTGCCAGCAGTGACGTCCTAACAGCAGATACGCAGTATTTT. The rearrangement links TRBV6-1 to TRBJ2-3; D is ambiguous. The CDR3 consists of 14 residues. The germline V gene has CDR1 MNHNS and CDR2 SASEGT. The ends were cut back, 3 bases at V and 4 bases at J, with 11 bases in the middle.

The gene calls are TRBV6-5 and TRBJ1-1, with D possibly TRBD1 on 5 matching bases. V was trimmed by 0 bases and J by 6 bases, leaving 8 bases between them. The CDR3 contains 13 residues. Germline CDR1 is MNHEY and CDR2 is SVGAGI. CDR3 protein: CASSYSAGSEAFF. In DNA form, the CDR3 reads TGTGCCAGCAGTTACTCGGCAGGGTCTGAAGCTTTCTTT.

This chain uses TRBV9 with TRBJ1-4; D call uncertain. There are 13 residues in the CDR3. With 4 bases removed from V and 7 bases from J, the gap between germline ends came to 11 bases. The germline gives CDR1 SGDLS, CDR2 YYNGEE. CDR3 protein: CASSSGSFEKLFF. The CDR3, as DNA: TGTGCCAGCAGCTCGGGATCGTTTGAAAAACTGTTTTTT.

This chain uses TRBV7-2 with TRBJ1-2, with D maybe TRBD1 (5 bases). Germline V gives CDR1 SGHTA, CDR2 FQGNSA. The V and J ends lost 1 base and 4 bases respectively, with 10 bases between them. The CDR3 has 14 amino acids. In DNA, the CDR3 is TGTGCCAGCAGCTTAGACTCGGGGGGCTATGGCTACACCTTC. Its translation is CASSLDSGGYGYTF.

This clone is large (0.1 to 1%) by share. V usage is TRBV28 and J usage is TRBJ2-3; 8 nucleotides match TRBD2. This CDR3 spans 16 amino acids. V shed 4 bases and J 6 bases; nucleotides not matched to a gene: 12. The V gene's germline CDR1 is MDHEN and CDR2 SYDVKM. CDR3 loop: CASSSRSGGPWDTQYF. DNA for the CDR3: TGTGCCAGCAGTTCTCGCAGCGGGGGCCCCTGGGATACGCAGTATTTT.

By proportion, this clone is medium-sized. CDR3 sequence (DNA): TGTGCCAGCAGTTTATGGGGCAGGGACTATGGCTACACCTTC. It specifies CASSLWGRDYGYTF. The V and J genes are TRBV28 and TRBJ1-2; the D gene is possibly TRBD1 (5 bases). The germline V gene has CDR1 MDHEN and CDR2 SYDVKM. The CDR3 spans 14 residues. Trimming took 0 bases from V and 3 from J, leaving 8 bases between them.

This clone was seen only a few times. V and J are TRBV6-5 and TRBJ1-2; D remains ambiguous. Trimming shortened V by 5 bases and J by 4 bases, and 17 bases separated the two germline ends. This CDR3 region has 15 residues. Germline CDR1 MNHEY, CDR2 SVGAGI. The CDR3 DNA follows: TGTGCCAGCAGTGTAGATGCGACATACTCCTATGGCTACACCTTC. It is translated as CASSVDATYSYGYTF.